This TCR beta chain was recorded in a study of technical replicates of blood from a handful of donors (dated by TCRdb to 2015 to 2018). Looking up the germline V gene yields CDR1 SGHAT and CDR2 FQNNGV. The CDR3 goes from the cysteine to the phenylalanine over 13 residues. Only the CDR3 part of the read is kept: 39 bases, read in frame from the first base. Trimming removed 6 bases from V and 8 bases from J, leaving 14 bases between the germline ends. The method was the immunoSEQ multiplex PCR assay. TCRdb provides this immuneACCESS table in a form limited to in-frame rearrangements. Some clones are lacking; in checked studies, under half of them reflect an unresolved V gene, and why the rest are absent is not known. This sample comprises more than 90,000 clones, roughly 95% of them detected only once. The top ten clones comprise approximately 0.2% of the sample. As to this clone: Its specific antigen is unknown. Per-base quality was not reported, and no clone a single base away is much larger than it.

This sequence was found in a human donor in good health. The sequence joins TRBV11-2 to TRBJ2-1; TRBD2 is possibly the D segment (5 matching bases). Sequencing was carried out using T cells isolated from PBMCs. The CDR3 reads as follows: CASSAAVDDEQFF. Here is the DNA: TGTGCCAGCAGTGCAGCGGTCGACGATGAGCAGTTCTTC.